This TCR beta chain was captured by sequencing in a study of beta chain features in type 1 diabetes. Broader study findings: Moderately but significantly shorter TCRB CDR3s were found in Type 1 diabetes patients in all four CD4+ subsets.

As every portion of the isolated RNA was reverse transcribed, the sequencing read expressed TCRB transcripts. Repertoires were generated with immunoSEQ multiplex PCR, while TCRdb's copy carries only in-frame clones and drops some. This table has roughly 150,000 clones, 7.8% appearing once. V was trimmed by 0 bases and J by 8 bases, leaving 10 bases between them. Germline values: CDR1 KGHSH, CDR2 LQKENI. This CDR3 contains 14 residues. On this clone: The antigen is unknown.

This chain joins TRBV18 and TRBJ1-4; D call uncertain. The clonotype originates from a woman aged 40-49 years with type 1 diabetes. Sequences were obtained from central memory CD4+ T cells from blood. The CDR3 is CASSPPGEEEKLFF. In DNA, the CDR3 is TGTGCCAGCTCACCACCCGGGGAGGAGGAAAAACTGTTTTTT.